The 24 T cell receptor beta chains below all came from one sample that was sequenced in a study of T cell clonality in common variable immunodeficiency. TCRdb keeps only in-frame clones here, not all; method: immunoSEQ multiplex PCR. This sample carries 40,000 to 60,000 clones, none of them present only once. Material for sequencing was peripheral blood mononuclear cells. The receptors originated from a person aged 18 to 75 in good health.

The chain's CDR3 is CSARDLVAGVMYEQYF. Partial CDR3 DNA: TGCAGTGCTAGAGATCTGGTAGCGGGAGTGATGTACGAG. This sequence joins TRBV20-1 and TRBJ2-7; 9 positions agree with TRBD2. The DNA ends 3 residues before the CDR3 does, and the rest of the CDR3 is filled in from the germline J gene. From germline, CDR1 is DFQATT and CDR2 SNEGSKA (reference sequence). CDR3 length: 16 residues. Germline trimming cut 0 bases from V and 4 bases from J; bases unmatched to any gene: 10.

This clone has ten or more counts. The CDR3 loop is CASSYYRKSYEQYF. CDR3 bases read: TGTGCCAGCAGTTACTATAGAAAATCCTACGAG. The V gene is TRBV6-2 or TRBV6-3, the J gene TRBJ2-7; unclear D gene. Sequencing ends 3 residues short of the CDR3 end; the germline J gene provides the rest. The CDR3 is 14 amino acids. Trimming removed 1 base at V and 1 base at J, with 8 bases between. Germline V lookup: CDR1 MNHEY, CDR2 SVGEGT.

About this clone: Read coverage stops 3 residues before the CDR3 terminus; the germline J gene supplies the remainder. V and J are TRBV7-8 and TRBJ1-1; D is uncertain. Trimming removed 5 bases at V and 4 bases at J, with 11 bases between. The CDR3 has 13 amino acids. Germline assignment: CDR1 SGHVS and CDR2 FQNEAQ. The CDR3 loop is CASSPRVATEAFF. The sequenced CDR3 bases are TGTGCCAGCAGCCCAAGGGTGGCCACTGAA.

This clone was seen at least ten times. With the read ending 3 residues before the CDR3 end, the germline J gene is used to fill in that end. The rearrangement uses TRBV7-2 and TRBJ2-1; 9 bases map to TRBD2. Germline loops: CDR1 SGHTA, CDR2 FQGNSA. Trimming at V came to 7 bases and at J to 5 bases, leaving 9 bases not matched to a gene. This CDR3 contains 15 residues. The covered CDR3 bases are TGTGCCAGCACCGCCGGGACTAGCATCGACAATGAG. Residues: CASTAGTSIDNE. The whole CDR3 protein is CASTAGTSIDNEQFF.

This clone was seen ten or more times. Sequencing ends 3 residues short of the CDR3 end; the germline J gene provides the rest. The chain joins TRBV19 to TRBJ2-5; D possibly matches TRBD1 or TRBD2 (5 bases each). The CDR3 contains 13 residues. Germline V gives CDR1 LNHDA, CDR2 SQIVND (reference sequence). V was trimmed by 1 base and J by 5 bases, leaving 8 bases between them. Here the CDR3 reads CASSIVREETQYF. The CDR3 bases that were read are TGTGCCAGTAGTATAGTCAGGGAGGAGACC.

There are a few counts of this clone. The read halts 3 residues ahead of the CDR3 end, with the missing end drawn from the germline J gene. This chain connects TRBV19 to TRBJ2-2; 8 bases fit TRBD1. Germline lookup yields CDR1 LNHDA and CDR2 SQIVND (reference sequence). This CDR3 contains 17 residues. This CDR3 is CASSIGQGGATNEKLFF. The sequenced part of the CDR3 DNA is TGTGCCAGTAGCATCGGACAGGGCGGCGCAACTAATGAAAAG. Full variable domain (rest looked up from reference TRBV19 and TRBJ2-2): DGGITQSPKYLFRKEGQNVTLSCEQNLNHDAMYWYRQDPGQGLRLIYYSQIVNDFQKGDIAEGYSVSREKKESFPLTVTSAQKNPTAFYLCASSIGQGGATNEKLFFGEGSRLTVL.

As regards this clone: The read gets to within 3 residues of the CDR3 end, and the germline J gene fills in the rest. This chain connects TRBV2 to TRBJ2-7; TRBD1 might be the D (5 bases). There are 14 residues in the CDR3. Germline V gene lookup returns CDR1 SNHLY and CDR2 FYNNEI. Trimming took 6 bases from V and 0 from J, leaving 12 bases between them. The CDR3 loop is CASRQVRYSYEQYF. The sequenced CDR3 bases are TGTGCCAGCAGACAGGTTCGATACTCCTACGAG.

This clone occurred many times. The read gets to within 3 residues of the CDR3 end, and the germline J gene fills in the rest. V gene TRBV18 combines with J gene TRBJ2-7; 9 nucleotides align to TRBD1. J was trimmed by 0 bases and V by 1 base; bases with no gene match: 4. There are 16 residues in the CDR3. CDR1 and CDR2 (germline): KGHSH, LQKENI. The sequenced CDR3 bases are TGTGCCAGCTCACCACTTCCGACAGGGGGCTCCTACGAG. Residues: CASSPLPTGGSYE. The entire CDR3 is CASSPLPTGGSYEQYF.

In its sample, this clone was seen many times. From the germline J gene comes the end of the CDR3, since the read stops 3 residues before it. The chain links TRBV29-1 to TRBJ1-1, with 12 bases lining up with TRBD1. The CDR3 is 12 residues long. Germline V CDR1 and CDR2: SQVTM, ANQGSEA. V gave up 6 bases and J gave up 7 bases; unmatched junction bases: 3. The sequenced CDR3 bases are TGCAGCGTGGGACAGGGGGCGGGTGAA. It encodes CSVGQGAGE. The entire CDR3 reads CSVGQGAGEAFF. Based on the CDR3 plus reference TRBV29-1 and TRBJ1-1, the full variable domain is SAVISQKPSRDICQRGTSLTIQCQVDSQVTMMFWYRQQPGQSLTLIATANQGSEATYESGFVIDKFPISRPNLTFSTLTVSNMSPEDSSIYLCSVGQGAGEAFFGQGTRLTVV.

This clone was observed at least ten times. CDR3 protein: CASKRISGSPSDTQYF. The sequenced CDR3 bases are TGTGCCAGCAAAAGGATTAGCGGGAGCCCCTCAGATACG. This chain joins TRBV19 and TRBJ2-3; 9 bases agree with TRBD2. The read stops 3 residues short of the end of the CDR3; the missing end is completed from the germline J gene. Unmatched junction bases numbered 14, after V lost 9 bases and J lost 4 bases. The CDR3 length is 16 residues. CDR1 and CDR2 (germline): LNHDA, SQIVND (reference sequence). Full variable domain (rest looked up from reference TRBV19 and TRBJ2-3): DGGITQSPKYLFRKEGQNVTLSCEQNLNHDAMYWYRQDPGQGLRLIYYSQIVNDFQKGDIAEGYSVSREKKESFPLTVTSAQKNPTAFYLCASKRISGSPSDTQYFGPGTRLTVL.

For this clone: The read ends 3 residues shy of where the CDR3 ends; the end is completed using the germline J gene. The rearrangement joins TRBV19 to TRBJ1-6, with D possibly matching TRBD1 (6 bases). Germline values: CDR1 LNHDA, CDR2 SQIVND (reference sequence). V was cut by 5 bases and J by 7 bases, with 9 bases left in between. The CDR3 runs 13 residues. CDR3 loop: CASSRGGNSPLHF. Incomplete CDR3 DNA: TGTGCCAGTAGTCGAGGGGGAAATTCACCC. Drawing the rest from reference TRBV19 and TRBJ1-6, the complete variable domain is DGGITQSPKYLFRKEGQNVTLSCEQNLNHDAMYWYRQDPGQGLRLIYYSQIVNDFQKGDIAEGYSVSREKKESFPLTVTSAQKNPTAFYLCASSRGGNSPLHFGNGTRLTVT.

This clone was seen a handful of times. The DNA ends 3 residues before the CDR3 does, and the rest of the CDR3 is filled in from the germline J gene. V gene TRBV18 combines with J gene TRBJ1-1; a possible D gene is TRBD1 (5 bases). Germline values: CDR1 KGHSH, CDR2 LQKENI. The V gene lost 2 bases and the J gene lost 1 base, with 11 bases spanning the gap. This CDR3 contains 15 residues. The CDR3 bases that were read are TGTGCCAGCTCACCAGTGGCAGGGAAGAACACTGAA. It translates to CASSPVAGKNTE. The entire CDR3 protein reads CASSPVAGKNTEAFF. Together with reference TRBV18 and TRBJ1-1, the CDR3 gives the full variable domain: NAGVMQNPRHLVRRRGQEARLRCSPMKGHSHVYWYRQLPEEGLKFMVYLQKENIIDESGMPKERFSAEFPKEGPSILRIQQVVRGDSAAYFCASSPVAGKNTEAFFGQGTRLTVV.

This clone was seen many times. The read halts 3 residues ahead of the CDR3 end, with the missing end drawn from the germline J gene. The chain combines TRBV6-2 or TRBV6-3 with TRBJ2-1; the match to TRBD2 covers 9 bases. Germline CDR1 MNHEY, CDR2 SVGEGT. The V and J ends lost 5 bases and 4 bases, in that order; junction bases with no gene match: 0. This CDR3 is built from 13 residues. CDR3 DNA, as far as it was read: TGTGCCAGCAGTACTAGCGGGTACAATGAG. This encodes CASSTSGYNE. The entire CDR3 protein reads CASSTSGYNEQFF.

This clone occurred many times. The read gets to within 3 residues of the CDR3 end, and the germline J gene fills in the rest. This chain connects TRBV4-2 to TRBJ1-2; 10 nucleotides match TRBD1. This CDR3 comprises 16 residues. Germline CDR1 reads LGHNA; CDR2 reads YNFKEQ. The sequenced part of the CDR3 DNA is TGTGCCAGCAGTCACAGGGATATACGGGACAGGGGCGGC. It is translated as CASSHRDIRDRGG. The complete CDR3 reads CASSHRDIRDRGGYTF.

Details on this clone: The read stops 3 residues short of the end of the CDR3; the missing end is completed from the germline J gene. The gene calls are TRBV7-2 and TRBJ2-2, with D unresolved. Germline CDR1 and CDR2: SGHTA and FQGNSA. The CDR3 covers 14 residues. The chain's CDR3 is CASSLGLTNEKLFF. Incomplete CDR3 DNA: TGTGCCAGCAGCTTAGGCCTAACTAATGAAAAG. The full variable domain, its missing parts supplied by reference TRBV7-2 and TRBJ2-2, is GAGVSQSPSNKVTEKGKDVELRCDPISGHTALYWYRQSLGQGLEFLIYFQGNSAPDKSGLPSDRFSAERTGGSVSTLTIQRTQQEDSAVYLCASSLGLTNEKLFFGEGSRLTVL.

This clone showed up many times. Read coverage stops 3 residues before the CDR3 terminus; the germline J gene supplies the remainder. V usage is TRBV20-1 and J usage is TRBJ2-5, with 11 nucleotides matching TRBD2. Germline values: CDR1 DFQATT, CDR2 SNEGSKA (reference sequence). Losses at the gene ends were 6 bases for V and 2 bases for J; bases not matched to a gene: 11. The CDR3 extends over 16 amino acids. The CDR3 region is CSAPPGLADYQETQYF. Partial CDR3 DNA: TGCAGTGCGCCCCCGGGACTAGCGGACTATCAAGAGACC.

This clone was picked up many times. Read sequence stops 3 residues before the CDR3 end, and the germline J gene provides the missing end. V usage is TRBV20-1 and J usage is TRBJ2-1; 7 nucleotides match TRBD2. The CDR3 totals 14 residues. The trim removed 6 bases at V and 4 bases at J, leaving 9 bases unmatched. CDR1 DFQATT and CDR2 SNEGSKA come from the germline V gene (reference sequence). Partial CDR3 DNA: TGCAGTGCCAAGGGGCTAGCGGTGTACAATGAG. Residues: CSAKGLAVYNE. The CDR3 reads in full as CSAKGLAVYNEQFF.

In this sample, this clone turned up a few times. The read ends 3 residues early relative to the CDR3; the germline J gene fills the gap. V gene TRBV7-9 combines with J gene TRBJ2-1, with TRBD2 identical over 7 bases. CDR3 size: 12 residues. Germline CDR1 reads SEHNR; CDR2 reads FQNEAQ (reference sequence). V shed 4 bases and J 7 bases; nucleotides not matched to a gene: 1. Here the CDR3 reads CASSYGGNEQFF. Incomplete CDR3 DNA: TGTGCCAGCAGCTACGGGGGGAATGAG.

This clone occurred many times. Sequencing ends 3 residues short of the CDR3 end; the germline J gene provides the rest. The V and J genes are TRBV20-1 and TRBJ1-4, with 7 positions matching TRBD1. The V gene's germline CDR1 is DFQATT and CDR2 SNEGSKA (reference sequence). This CDR3 has 13 amino acids. V shed 5 bases, J shed 6 bases, and the junction held 6 bases outside the gene matches. The part of the CDR3 DNA that was read is TGCAGTGCTGCCAAGGGGGCGTATGAAAAA. Its translation: CSAAKGAYEK. In full, the CDR3 is CSAAKGAYEKLFF.

This clone has ten or more counts. From the germline J gene comes the end of the CDR3, since the read stops 3 residues before it. This chain joins TRBV5-6 and TRBJ1-4; D is unresolved. Germline V lookup: CDR1 SGHDT, CDR2 YYEEEE. The CDR3 has 14 amino acids. V was trimmed by 3 bases and J by 4 bases, leaving 10 bases between them. CDR3 DNA (partial): TGTGCCAGCAGCTCCCCGGGTGTTAATGAAAAA. Encoded protein: CASSSPGVNEK. The CDR3 as a whole reads CASSSPGVNEKLFF.

Notes on this clone: A much larger clonotype is one base distant, so this may be a read error. The read is 3 residues too short to cover the CDR3 end, so that end is filled in from the germline J gene. The chain combines TRBV25-1 with TRBJ1-2; tentative D call: TRBD1 (5 bases). The length of the CDR3 is 12 residues. Germline assignment: CDR1 MGHDK and CDR2 SYGVNS. V was cut by 2 bases and J by 4 bases, with 5 bases left in between. The CDR3 bases that were read are TGTGCCAGCAGTGAACAGGGCTATGGC. The encoded protein is CASSEQGYG. In full, the CDR3 reads CASSEQGYGYTF.

In its sample, this clone was seen many times. The observed sequence ends 3 residues before the CDR3 terminus, with the missing tail filled in from the germline J gene. The chain is built from TRBV7-9 and TRBJ2-5; TRBD1 agrees at 7 bases. The germline V gene encodes CDR1 SEHNR and CDR2 FQNEAQ (reference sequence). The J segment lost 2 bases and the V segment lost 3 bases, leaving 3 bases of the junction unmatched. This CDR3 is built from 14 residues. The sequenced CDR3 bases are TGTGCCAGCAGCTTCGGGACAGATCAAGAGACC. Its protein is CASSFGTDQET. The whole CDR3 protein reads CASSFGTDQETQYF.

This clone was counted at least ten times. Read coverage stops 3 residues before the CDR3 terminus; the germline J gene supplies the remainder. The V call is TRBV2, the J call TRBJ1-6, with TRBD1 as a possible D gene (5 bases). Trimming took off 6 bases at V and 12 bases at J, with 18 bases between the two ends. The CDR3 length is 14 residues. The germline CDR1 and CDR2 sequences are SNHLY and FYNNEI. The CDR3 loop reads CASRVEGKTLPLHF. The covered CDR3 bases are TGTGCCAGCAGGGTGGAGGGGAAGACTCTACCC. Full variable domain (missing parts from reference TRBV2 and TRBJ1-6): EPEVTQTPSHQVTQMGQEVILRCVPISNHLYFYWYRQILGQKVEFLVSFYNNEISEKSEIFDDQFSVERPDGSNFTLKIRSTKLEDSAMYFCASRVEGKTLPLHFGNGTRLTVT.

In its sample, this clone was seen many times. The read terminates 3 residues before the CDR3 end, so the remaining end is supplied by the germline J gene. The chain employs TRBV20-1 and TRBJ2-7; TRBD1 is a possible D gene (6 bases). The germline V gene encodes CDR1 DFQATT and CDR2 SNEGSKA (reference sequence). This CDR3 comprises 12 residues. V was cut by 0 bases and J by 3 bases, with 6 bases left in between. CDR3 loop: CSARDRGYEQYF. The DNA read from the CDR3 is TGCAGTGCTAGAGACAGGGGCTACGAG.